A selection of T cell receptor beta chains follows, all from one sample in a study of cytomegalovirus exposure and HLA in healthy donors. TCRdb's table, derived via immunoSEQ multiplex PCR, lists solely in-frame clones and lacks some. The sample consists of around 180,000 clones, approximately 82% of them appearing once. The material sequenced was PBMCs. These receptors all come from a girl aged 2 to 9 in good health and CMV-seropositive. The CDR3 runs from the conserved cysteine through the conserved F or W. A D gene is named only where the DNA matches it firmly. Size is omitted from some rows. Given values are once, few, many or a class for expanded clones.

. TRBD1 TRBJ1-1 TRBV29-1 TGCAGCGTTACAGGGGTTACTGAAGCTTTCTTT CSVTGVTEAFF
. . TRBJ2-1 TRBV7-7 TGTGCCAGCAGCCTCTGGAGTGAGCAGTTCTTC CASSLWSEQFF
once TRBD1 TRBJ1-2 TRBV6-6 TGTGCCAGCAGTTTACAGGGGAGCAACTATGGCTACACCTTC CASSLQGSNYGYTF
. TRBD2 TRBJ2-1 TRBV4-1 TGCGCCAGCAGCCGGACTAGCGGGTTCAACTCCTACAATGAGCAGTTCTTC CASSRTSGFNSYNEQFF
. . TRBJ1-1 TRBV5-5 TGTGCCAGCAGCTTGGGGTTGTGGCCCACTGAAGCTTTCTTT CASSLGLWPTEAFF
. TRBD1 TRBJ1-2 TRBV5-1 TGCGCCAGCAGCCAAGCACCGGGACAGCTCTATGGCTACACCTTC CASSQAPGQLYGYTF
. TRBD2 TRBJ2-3 TRBV12-5 TGTGCTAGTGGTTTGTGGCAGGGAGGGACTACGCAGTATTTT CASGLWQGGTTQYF
. . TRBJ2-7 TRBV21-1 TGTGCCAGCAGCATGCGCGGGACAGGCGGCTACGAGCAGTACTTC CASSMRGTGGYEQYF
. TRBD2 TRBJ2-4 TRBV4-1 TGCGCCACCCTTAGCGGGATGAAAAACATTCAGTACTTC CATLSGMKNIQYF
. . TRBJ1-5 TRBV25-1 TGTGCCAGCAGTGACAGGGGTAGTCAGCCCCAGCATTTT CASSDRGSQPQHF
few . TRBJ1-2 TRBV5-6 TGTGCCAGCAGCTTGGTTCGGTATGGCTACACCTTC CASSLVRYGYTF
. . TRBJ1-3 TRBV19 TGTGCCAGTAGTATAGATCTCACGCCACTAGGCTCTGGAAACACCATATATTTT CASSIDLTPLGSGNTIYF
. TRBD1 TRBJ1-4 TRBV27 TGTGCCAGCAGTACTAAGGAAGCCTATACAGGGGGATCAACTAATGAAAAACTGTTTTTT CASSTKEAYTGGSTNEKLFF
. TRBD1 TRBJ1-3 TRBV2 TGTGCCAGCAGTTTTCGGACAGGTCGTCTAACCACTGGAAACACCATATATTTT CASSFRTGRLTTGNTIYF
. . TRBJ2-1 TRBV11-2 TGTGCCAGCAGCTTAGGAGGCGGCGGGAACGGTTACGATGAGCAGTTCTTC CASSLGGGGNGYDEQFF
. TRBD1 TRBJ2-7 TRBV5-3 TGTGCCAGAAGCTATACCCTGGACAGGGATCACTACGAGCAGTACTTC CARSYTLDRDHYEQYF
. . TRBJ1-5 TRBV29-1 TGCAGCGCTGCCGGGGGGAACTATAGCAATCAGCCCCAGCATTTT CSAAGGNYSNQPQHF
. . TRBJ1-2 TRBV6-5 TGTGCCAGCAGTTACTCGAGCGGTAACTATGGCTACACCTTC CASSYSSGNYGYTF
. . TRBJ1-1 TRBV6-5 TGTGCCAGTTCCTCAGGCAGTACTGAAGCTTTCTTT CASSSGSTEAFF
. TRBD2 TRBJ2-2 TRBV4-1 TGCGCCAGCAGCCTTCCCGGGAGGTCCGGGGAGCTGTTTTTT CASSLPGRSGELFF
. . TRBJ2-3 TRBV2 TGTGCCAGCAGGGAGGTCCGACAGGCAGGCACAGATACGCAGTATTTT CASREVRQAGTDTQYF
. TRBD2 TRBJ2-4 TRBV27 TGTGCCAGCAGTCCCCGGGGTAGCGGGGCCTTGGAACGAGCCAAAAACATTCAGTACTTC CASSPRGSGALERAKNIQYF
. . TRBJ2-3 TRBV9 TGTGCCGGCAGCAAGACTTTCACAGATACGCAGTATTTT CAGSKTFTDTQYF
once TRBD2 TRBJ2-1 TRBV4-2 TGTGCCAGCAGCCAAGTCGGAGGGACTAGCGGGGGGGCCTGGTACAATGAGCAGTTCTTC CASSQVGGTSGGAWYNEQFF
. TRBD1 TRBJ2-1 TRBV9 TGTGCCAGCAGTCGAACCGGGACAGAGGGCAATGAGCAGTTCTTC CASSRTGTEGNEQFF
. . TRBJ2-1 TRBV9 TGTGCCAGCAGCGCCGATGGGGTGGAATCGGGGGATGAGCAGTTCTTC CASSADGVESGDEQFF
. . TRBJ1-4 TRBV6-5 TGTGCCAGCAGTTACTCCTCATTGGGGAGTAATGAAAAACTGTTTTTT CASSYSSLGSNEKLFF
. . TRBJ2-1 TRBV5-6 TGTGCCAGCAGGGATGCGTATGCGGGCATCAATGAGCAGTTCTTC CASRDAYAGINEQFF
. TRBD1 TRBJ1-3 TRBV28 TGTGCCAGCAGTTCAGGGGGAAGAAACACCATATATTTT CASSSGGRNTIYF
. . TRBJ1-3 TRBV7-3 TGTGCCAGCAGCTTACGAGCCAACTCTGGAAACACCATATATTTT CASSLRANSGNTIYF
. TRBD1 TRBJ1-1 TRBV30 TGTGCCTGGACCAGGGACAGGGTTCGTAGGTCTGACACTGAAGCTTTCTTT CAWTRDRVRRSDTEAFF
. . TRBJ1-2 TRBV18 TGTGCCAGCTCACCAAATGGGCAGGTACATAACGGCTACACCTTC CASSPNGQVHNGYTF
few . TRBJ1-5 TRBV2 TGTGCCAAGACCGACAGTAACTGCAATCAGCCCCAGCATTTT CAKTDSNCNQPQHF
. . TRBJ2-1 TRBV15 TGTGCCACCAGCAGAGAGGCCCTCAATGAGCAGTTCTTC CATSREALNEQFF
. . TRBJ1-1 TRBV2 TGTGCCACCCACAGGGTGAACACTGAAGCTTTCTTT CATHRVNTEAFF
. . TRBJ1-1 TRBV7-6 TGTGCCAGCAGCTTAAACGGTCCTTGTGAAGCTTTCTTT CASSLNGPCEAFF
. TRBD1 TRBJ1-2 TRBV6-5 TGTGCCAGCAGTCGACTTAAAACAGGGGCGACTGGCTACACCTTC CASSRLKTGATGYTF
. TRBD2 TRBJ2-4 TRBV28 TGTGCCAGCAGCCGAAGACTAGCGGTAGCCAAAAACATTCAGTACTTC CASSRRLAVAKNIQYF
once TRBD2 TRBJ2-1 TRBV6-5 TGTGCCAGCAGTTACCGACTAGCGGGGGGACACAATGAGCAGTTCTTC CASSYRLAGGHNEQFF
. TRBD1 TRBJ2-5 TRBV15 TGTGCCACCAGCATCCGCCGGGACAGAAAAGAGACCCAGTACTTC CATSIRRDRKETQYF
. TRBD2 TRBJ2-3 TRBV5-1 TGCGCCAGCAGCCGAAGGCTAGCGGGGGGGCCATTTACGACGCAGTATTTT CASSRRLAGGPFTTQYF
. . TRBJ2-7 TRBV27 TGTGCCAGCAGTTTCTATCCCGGGACAAAATACTACGAGCAGTACTTC CASSFYPGTKYYEQYF
. . TRBJ1-1 TRBV5-4 TGTGCCAGCGCGGGGCAGGGAAACACTGAAGCTTTCTTT CASAGQGNTEAFF
. . TRBJ1-6 TRBV6-6 TGTGCCAGCAGAGCCGGGAAGGGTGGGGATTCACCCCTCCACTTT CASRAGKGGDSPLHF
. . TRBJ1-2 TRBV4-2 TGTGCCAGCAGCGCTGGGGGCGGGGGCTACACCTTC CASSAGGGGYTF
. TRBD1 TRBJ2-1 TRBV10-3 TGTGCCATCAGTGAGCCCACCGGGACAGACTCCTACAATGAGCAGTTCTTC CAISEPTGTDSYNEQFF
. . TRBJ2-1 TRBV5-5 TGTGCCAGCAGCGGTACAGGTTACAATGAGCAGTTCTTC CASSGTGYNEQFF
. TRBD2 TRBJ2-2 TRBV11-1 TGTGCCAGCAGCTGGGGACTAGCGGGGGGCGCGAACACCGGGGAGCTGTTTTTT CASSWGLAGGANTGELFF
. . TRBJ2-2 TRBV9 TGTGCCAGCAGCGTAGACGGCTCCCTACGGGGCGGGGAGCTGTTTTTT CASSVDGSLRGGELFF
. TRBD2 TRBJ2-1 TRBV27 TGTGCCAGCAGTCCCTCCGGGACTAGCGGGGGTGAAAGCTCCTACAATGAGCAGTTCTTC CASSPSGTSGGESSYNEQFF
. . TRBJ2-1 TRBV30 TGTGCCTGGATACCCAGCTCCTACAATGAGCAGTTCTTC CAWIPSSYNEQFF
. TRBD1 TRBJ2-6 TRBV4-1 TGCGCCAGCAGCCGCCGATCCGGGACAGGGAATGGGGCCAACGTCCTGACTTTC CASSRRSGTGNGANVLTF
few . TRBJ1-3 TRBV5-6 TGTGCCAGCAGCTTGGTATCCTCCTCTGGAAACACCATATATTTT CASSLVSSSGNTIYF
. TRBD1 TRBJ2-1 TRBV5-4 TGTGCCAGCAGCTTGGCCTACGGGACAGGGGTGGTTGAGCAGTTCTTC CASSLAYGTGVVEQFF